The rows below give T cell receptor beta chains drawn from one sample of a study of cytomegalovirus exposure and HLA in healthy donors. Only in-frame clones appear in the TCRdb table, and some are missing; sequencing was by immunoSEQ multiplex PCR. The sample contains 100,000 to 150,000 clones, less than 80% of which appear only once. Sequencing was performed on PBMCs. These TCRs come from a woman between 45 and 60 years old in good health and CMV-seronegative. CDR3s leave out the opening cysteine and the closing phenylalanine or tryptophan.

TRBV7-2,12,ASSPGTIPYEQY
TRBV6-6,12,ASTPQGEYNEQF
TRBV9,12,ASSPGTSGDTQY
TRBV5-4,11,ASSLALNTEAF
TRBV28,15,ASTTPPGRDSGNTIY
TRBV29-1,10,SVRQASGGYT
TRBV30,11,AWSRGAAGSQH
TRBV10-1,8,AILTDTQY
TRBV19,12,ASSPSGGSETQY
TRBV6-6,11,ASRTGHPYEQY
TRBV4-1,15,ASSQDSDRGDSSPLH
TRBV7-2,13,ASSLRGGAGEKLF
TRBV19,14,ASSTIGRALYNEQF
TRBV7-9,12,ASSLLAAQDTQY
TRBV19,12,ASSPGQGAYEQY
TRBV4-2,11,ASSDRVSDTQY
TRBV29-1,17,SVEELGTGGTLSYNEQF
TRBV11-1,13,ASSLSLAERDTQY
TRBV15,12,ATSRGTGASQAF
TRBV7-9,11,ASNGRGNEKLF
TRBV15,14,ATSRDRDRGNEKLF
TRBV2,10,ASQQGPYEQY
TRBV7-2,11,ASTSAGSYEQY
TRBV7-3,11,ASSLGDYSPLH
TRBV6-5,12,ASSYDTGPNEQF
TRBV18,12,ASSATGDTGELF
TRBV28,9,AIRADYEQY
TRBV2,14,ASSEAVPGQGSVLF
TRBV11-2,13,ASSGGDRITDTQY
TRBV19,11,ATGVSGANVLT
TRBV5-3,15,ARSLCDRQVSNQPQH
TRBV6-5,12,ASSYSGDNQPQH
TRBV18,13,ASSPQGHSSYEQY
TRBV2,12,ASSGLAGTYEQY
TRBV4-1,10,ASRNDGGTAF
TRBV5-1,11,ASRVTGDYGYT